This TCR beta chain stems from a study of blood T cells in healthy people across ages. Study results and caveats: When set beside aged donors, long-lived donors presented more naive CD4+ cells and higher diversity. The donors' CMV status was not determined, possibly confounding changes in expanded clonotypes.

Healthy individuals of Caucasian origin from Russia, aged roughly 6 to 100, served as donors. This clonotype was recorded a few times. As yet, its antigen is unknown. Germline V gene sequence: CDR1 DFQATT, CDR2 SNEGSKA (reference sequence). The CDR3 has 16 amino acids. V gave up 7 bases and J gave up 1 base; unmatched junction bases: 15. The second PCR ran about 6 to 12 cycles with a sample-barcoded 5' primer and J-beta primers. TCRdb reprocessed the 5' RACE reads via MiXCR and lists one record per CDR3 protein. This sample has about 1,600,000 distinct CDR3 sequences, with roughly 45% found just once. The sequence came from a woman younger than 35 in good health. The V gene is TRBV20-1, the J gene TRBJ1-1, with 7 positions matching TRBD1. Input material: blood. In DNA form, the CDR3 reads TGCAGTGTTCCGGCGGGACAGACTCGGGAGAACACTGAAGCTTTCTTT. It is translated as CSVPAGQTRENTEAFF.